This passage covers 5 T cell receptor beta chains from one sample sequenced in a study of molecular identifiers for immune sequencing clone quantification. TCRdb re-analysed the PCR reads in MiXCR, keeping a single row per CDR3 protein. The sample consists of 300,000 to 400,000 distinct CDR3 sequences, about 22% of them appearing once. The sample was naive CD8+ T cells from blood, with Jurkat cell RNA spiked in. The subset denotes: FACS-sorted CD8+CD4-CCR7+CD45RA+ naive T cells. These TCRs come from a human donor in good health. Some libraries in this study had Jurkat cell RNA spiked in.

CDR3 nucleotides: TGTGCCAGCAGTGAGGCTACGGGACAGGGATTCTACGGCTACACCTTC. This sequence encodes CASSEATGQGFYGYTF. The V gene is TRBV2, the J gene TRBJ1-2, with 9 bases matching TRBD1. Trimming at V came to 3 bases and at J to 8 bases, leaving 13 bases not matched to a gene. In germline, CDR1 is SNHLY, CDR2 FYNNEI. The CDR3 is 16 amino acids.

This clonotype showed up just once. This may come from a read error, since a much larger clone is one base off. Without the conserved terminal phenylalanine or tryptophan, this CDR3 likely stems from a read error. The chain uses TRBV5-3 and TRBJ2-5; D gene ambiguous. TRBV5-3 is labeled an ORF, and its function is uncertain. The CDR3 runs 13 residues. The DNA of the CDR3 is TGTGCCAGCAGCTTGTCCAACCAAGAGACCCAGTACTTA. Translating it yields CASSLSNQETQYL.

This clonotype was counted many times. The chain uses TRBV4-1 and TRBJ2-1, with a weak D call TRBD2 (6 bases). This CDR3 is 13 amino acids long. Per germline, CDR1 MGHRA and CDR2 YSYEKL. V lost 5 bases and J 4 bases, leaving 9 bases between the germline ends. CDR3 sequence reads: CASSSREYNEQFF. The CDR3 DNA reads TGCGCCAGCAGCTCACGGGAGTACAATGAGCAGTTCTTC.

There are many counts of this clonotype. The chain is built from TRBV30 and TRBJ2-1; perhaps TRBD2 as D (5 bases). V lost 0 bases and J lost 4, with 16 bases in between. Germline V CDR1 and CDR2: GTSNPN, SVGIG (reference sequence). CDR3 length: 16 amino acids. The CDR3 DNA follows: TGTGCCTGGAGTGTTCGGGAACTAGTCACGTACAATGAGCAGTTCTTC. As protein: CAWSVRELVTYNEQFF.

V and J are TRBV5-4 and TRBJ2-1; a possible D gene is TRBD2 (5 bases). CDR1 is SGHNT and CDR2 is YYREEE in the germline V gene (reference sequence). V was shortened by 1 base and J by 2 bases, with 16 bases between the two germline ends. The CDR3 is made up of 17 amino acids. CDR3 sequence reads: CASSLPPGVLAYNEQFF. The CDR3 nucleotides are TGTGCCAGCAGCTTGCCACCCGGGGTTTTGGCCTACAATGAGCAGTTCTTC.